This TCR beta chain comes out of a study of spatial heterogeneity in lung cancer. Time point denoted: sample taken at primary tumor resection. No cells were sorted before sequencing. The whole RNA sequenced was extracted from tumor, nontumor lung or frozen PBMC. There were 75 or so donors, all of them untreated patients with early-stage non-small cell lung cancer. Study outcomes and limitations: TCRs found ubiquitously expanded in tumor appeared in blood more at resection than at follow-up.

With regard to this clonotype: The antigen is undetermined.

Carried by each TCR cDNA molecule was a unique molecular identifier. TCRdb redid the calling of the 5' RACE reads with MiXCR, one entry per CDR3 protein. The repertoire holds 45,000 to 65,000 distinct CDR3 sequences, with around 6.7% as singletons. The TCR sequence derives from a female donor with early-stage non-small cell lung cancer. Sample: PBMCs, taken at surgery.

The DNA for the CDR3 is TGCGCCAGCAGCCAAGGGACATACGAAGAGACCCAGTACTTC. Its translation: CASSQGTYEETQYF. The chain links TRBV4-1 to TRBJ2-5; D is possibly TRBD1 (5 bases). The V gene lost 1 base and the J gene lost 3 bases, with 9 bases spanning the gap. Germline-derived CDR1 and CDR2 are MGHRA and YSYEKL. This CDR3 contains 14 residues.